In its sample, the clone carrying this TCR beta chain was seen once. The antigen is unknown. This sample is drawn from a study of molecular identifiers for immune sequencing clone quantification. Broader study findings: More than 99% of effector molecules, versus under 1% of naive-cell molecules, belonged to clones above 20 RNA copies.

Methods described previously, with TCR primers listed, were used for bulk TCR libraries. TCRdb recomputed calls from the PCR reads with MiXCR, one row per CDR3 protein. The sample includes more than 250,000 distinct CDR3 sequences, over 20% of them seen just once. Trimming took 9 bases from V and 4 from J; bases not matched to a gene: 17. The CDR3 totals 17 residues. Germline V gene sequence: CDR1 MDHEN, CDR2 SYDVKM. The chain carries TRBV28 and TRBJ2-3; TRBD2 matches at 9 bases. The clonotype was recovered from a human donor in good health. Some libraries in this study had Jurkat cell RNA spiked in. The sequenced sample consisted of naive CD8+ T cells from blood, with Jurkat cell RNA spiked in. Stated subset: FACS-sorted CD8+CD4-CCR7+CD45RA+ naive T cells. The CDR3 is CASRAALPGLAADTQYF. As DNA, the CDR3 is TGTGCCAGTAGGGCAGCTCTCCCGGGACTAGCAGCAGATACGCAGTATTTT.